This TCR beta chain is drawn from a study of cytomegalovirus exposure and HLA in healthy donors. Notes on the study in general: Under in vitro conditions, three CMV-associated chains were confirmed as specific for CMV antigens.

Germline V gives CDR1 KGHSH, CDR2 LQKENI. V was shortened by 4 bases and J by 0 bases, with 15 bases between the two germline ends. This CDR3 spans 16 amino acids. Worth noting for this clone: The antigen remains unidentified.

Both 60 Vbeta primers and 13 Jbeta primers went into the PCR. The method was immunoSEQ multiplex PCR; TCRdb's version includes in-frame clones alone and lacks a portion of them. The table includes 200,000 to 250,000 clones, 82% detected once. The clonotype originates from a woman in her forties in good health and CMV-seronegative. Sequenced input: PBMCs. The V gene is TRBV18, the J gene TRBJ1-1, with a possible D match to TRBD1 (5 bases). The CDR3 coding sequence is TGTGCCAGCTCACTCGGGGGAATAGGCGTGAACACTGAAGCTTTCTTT. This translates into CASSLGGIGVNTEAFF.